The 8 T cell receptor beta chains below all came from one sample that was sequenced in a study of cytomegalovirus exposure and HLA in healthy donors. The PCR made use of 60 Vbeta and 13 Jbeta primers. TCRdb's copy holds only in-frame clones and misses some; the assay was immunoSEQ multiplex PCR. The sample has over 150,000 clones, 60% to 85% seen once. The sample consisted of PBMCs. These receptors were obtained from a male donor in good health and CMV-seronegative.

The chain employs TRBV2 and TRBJ1-1, with D maybe TRBD1 (6 bases). The germline V and J ends were trimmed by 6 bases and 0 bases, with 11 bases remaining between them. Germline CDR1 is SNHLY and CDR2 is FYNNEI. The CDR3 contains 14 residues. The CDR3 region is CASSPGQMNTEAFF. CDR3 sequence (DNA): TGTGCCAGCAGCCCGGGACAAATGAACACTGAAGCTTTCTTT.

V usage is TRBV4-2 and J usage is TRBJ2-3, with no clear D. The germline gives CDR1 LGHNA, CDR2 YNFKEQ. CDR3 length: 15 residues. V was trimmed by 2 bases and J by 0 bases, leaving 9 bases between them. CDR3 region: CASSQKLSSTDTQYF. Here the CDR3 DNA reads TGTGCCAGCAGCCAAAAACTTTCTAGCACAGATACGCAGTATTTT.

To note about this clone: Its ends do not fully match the called genes, so a read error is possible. The genes are TRBV6-6 and TRBJ1-5; no clear D. This CDR3 has 11 amino acids. Germline-derived CDR1 and CDR2 are MNHNY and SVGAGI (reference sequence). The CDR3: CRSEGCQPQHF. Written as DNA, the CDR3 is TGCCGGTCTGAGGGTTGTCAGCCCCAGCATTTT.

As DNA, the CDR3 is TGTGCCAGCAGTTTATACTCGGAGCAGTTCTTC. It translates to CASSLYSEQFF. The chain links TRBV27 to TRBJ2-1; D gene ambiguous. Germline CDR1 is MNHEY and CDR2 is SMNVEV (reference sequence). Trimming took off 1 base at V and 10 bases at J, with 5 bases between the two ends. This CDR3 is built from 11 residues.

The gene calls are TRBV6-5 and TRBJ2-7, with TRBD1 matching over 8 bases. Germline CDR1 is MNHEY and CDR2 is SVGAGI. The CDR3 is 13 residues long. V lost 6 bases to trimming and J lost 6 bases; unmatched junction nucleotides: 7. CDR3 nucleotides: TGTGCCAGCAGGGTGACAGGGGCCGGCGAGCAGTACTTC. This translates into CASRVTGAGEQYF.

This chain connects TRBV11-2 to TRBJ1-4; D perhaps matches TRBD1 (6 bases). The CDR3 is 15 residues long. V lost 5 bases, J lost 0 bases, and 10 bases lay in between. Per germline, CDR1 SGHAT and CDR2 FQNNGV. CDR3 residues: CASSLGTTTNEKLFF. Here the CDR3 DNA reads TGTGCCAGCAGCCTAGGGACAACAACTAATGAAAAACTGTTTTTT.

The rearrangement joins TRBV4-3 to TRBJ2-3; 8 nucleotides align to TRBD2. Germline lookup yields CDR1 LGHNA and CDR2 YSLEER. The CDR3 runs 16 residues. Trimming cost V 1 base and J 4 bases; bases outside gene matches: 7. CDR3 residues: CASSQGYSGSADTQYF. The CDR3, as DNA: TGCGCCAGCAGCCAAGGATACAGCGGGAGTGCAGATACGCAGTATTTT.

The chain uses TRBV25-1 and TRBJ2-2; the D gene is possibly TRBD1 (6 bases). Germline V gene lookup returns CDR1 MGHDK and CDR2 SYGVNS. The CDR3 spans 15 residues. The V gene lost 2 bases and the J gene lost 1 base, with 8 bases spanning the gap. The CDR3 DNA reads as TGTGCCAGCAGTGAACTGGACAGGAACACCGGGGAGCTGTTTTTT. Encoded protein: CASSELDRNTGELFF. Drawing the rest from reference TRBV25-1 and TRBJ2-2, the complete variable domain is EADIYQTPRYLVIGTGKKITLECSQTMGHDKMYWYQQDPGMELHLIHYSYGVNSTEKGDLSSESTVSRIRTEHFPLTLESARPSHTSQYLCASSELDRNTGELFFGEGSRLTVL.